Below are 28 T cell receptor beta chains sequenced from a single sample in a study of identical twins. TCRdb independently ran MiXCR on the 5' RACE reads; one entry per CDR3 protein. The table has approximately 690,000 distinct CDR3 sequences, around 5.7% seen once. Sequenced sample: naive T cells sorted from blood. The receptors were gathered from a man aged 18 to 29 in good health.

V usage is TRBV5-4 and J usage is TRBJ2-5; D perhaps matches TRBD2 (5 bases). CDR3 size: 15 residues. V lost 4 bases to trimming and J lost 2 bases, with 15 bases between them. The V gene's germline CDR1 is SGHNT and CDR2 YYREEE (reference sequence). The CDR3 loop reads CASSPHQVAQETQYF. In nucleotides, the CDR3 is TGTGCCAGCAGCCCCCACCAAGTAGCGCAAGAGACCCAGTACTTC.

This clonotype appeared a few times. The chain carries TRBV12-3 or TRBV12-4 and TRBJ2-1; tentatively, D is TRBD1 or TRBD2 (5 bases each). This CDR3 has 16 residues. Between the trimmed V and J ends, which lost 6 bases and 4 bases, there was a span of 19 bases. In DNA form, the CDR3 reads TGTGCCAGCAGCTTATTCAGGGAGTGGGGTTACAATGAGCAGTTCTTC. Translating gives CASSLFREWGYNEQFF.

Only a few counts were recorded for this clonotype. The CDR3 bases are TGTGCCAGCAGCACCAGGGCGGGGGTGGGCACCGGGGAGCTGTTTTTT. This encodes CASSTRAGVGTGELFF. J is TRBJ2-2 and V is TRBV7-3, with 7 bases lining up with TRBD2. The CDR3 contains 16 residues. The V gene's germline CDR1 is SGHTA and CDR2 FQGTGA. After removal of 5 bases from V and 4 bases from J, the junction contained 10 bases not matched to a gene.

In its sample, this clonotype was seen many times. The rearrangement uses TRBV7-6 and TRBJ2-3; TRBD2 matches at 16 bases. CDR1 SGHVS and CDR2 FNYEAQ come from the germline V gene. Germline trimming cut 6 bases from V and 0 bases from J; bases unmatched to any gene: 15. The length of the CDR3 is 21 residues. CDR3 sequence reads: CASSQRQWGLAGGNSTDTQYF. CDR3 nucleotides: TGTGCCAGCAGTCAGAGACAGTGGGGACTAGCGGGAGGGAATAGCACAGATACGCAGTATTTT.

This clonotype was seen ten or more times. The chain carries TRBV12-3 or TRBV12-4 and TRBJ1-6; tentatively, D is TRBD1 (6 bases). CDR3 length: 17 amino acids. Trimming stripped 5 bases from V and 4 bases from J, with 18 bases between. CDR3 protein: CASSLFTGANYNSPLHF. DNA for the CDR3: TGTGCCAGCAGTCTATTTACGGGGGCGAATTATAATTCACCCCTCCACTTT.

This clonotype was recorded a few times. The V call is TRBV12-3 or TRBV12-4, the J call TRBJ2-5; D gene uncertain. Trimming left V 3 bases short and J 7 bases short, with 12 bases between. The CDR3 contains 13 residues. CDR3 coding DNA: TGTGCCAGCAGTTTGAAGGGCCCAGCGACCCAGTACTTC. Its translation is CASSLKGPATQYF.

In this sample, this clonotype turned up many times. CDR3 sequence reads: CATSDPGRQPQHF. The CDR3 DNA reads as TGTGCCACCAGTGACCCCGGTCGGCAGCCCCAGCATTTT. This rearrangement joins TRBV24-1 to TRBJ1-5; D gene unclear. The CDR3 has 13 amino acids. The germline gives CDR1 KGHDR, CDR2 SFDVKD. V was cut by 4 bases and J by 7 bases, with 10 bases left in between.

This clonotype was detected ten times or more. The genes are TRBV18 and TRBJ2-6; D gene ambiguous. CDR3 length equals 15 residues. Germline V gene data show CDR1 as KGHSH and CDR2 as LQKENI. V lost 0 bases and J 4 bases, leaving 7 bases between the germline ends. The CDR3 region has the DNA TGTGCCAGCTCACCACCAAGGGTCGGGGCCAACGTCCTGACTTTC. It yields the protein CASSPPRVGANVLTF.

The DNA of the CDR3 is TGTGCCAGCACCTCATCCACTACAGGGGGCTTGAACACCGGGGAGCTGTTTTTT. Its translation: CASTSSTTGGLNTGELFF. The genes are TRBV6-1 and TRBJ2-2; 9 nucleotides match TRBD1. Looked up from germline, CDR1 is MNHNS and CDR2 is SASEGT. The CDR3 covers 18 residues. The V segment lost 7 bases and the J segment 1 base; nucleotides outside the gene matches: 13.

V is TRBV5-5 and J is TRBJ2-1; D gene unclear. The CDR3 is 12 residues long. V shed 0 bases and J shed 10 bases, with 8 bases lying between them. The germline CDR1 and CDR2 sequences are SGHKS and YYEKEE (reference sequence). The chain's CDR3 is CASSLEVREQFF. The CDR3 nucleotides read TGTGCCAGCAGCTTGGAGGTCAGGGAGCAGTTCTTC.

The chain is built from TRBV11-2 and TRBJ1-2; maybe TRBD1 (6 bases). CDR1 and CDR2 (germline): SGHAT, FQNNGV. This CDR3 comprises 14 residues. V shed 4 bases and J shed 6 bases, with 15 bases lying between them. CDR3 coding DNA: TGTGCCAGCAGCTCACTCGGGGGGCGGGATGGCTACACCTTC. This gives the protein CASSSLGGRDGYTF.

This clonotype was picked up many times. The CDR3 DNA reads as TGTGCCAGCAGCAGGTTCACAGGGAGCGGAGAAAAACTGTTTTTT. This sequence encodes CASSRFTGSGEKLFF. The V and J genes are TRBV28 and TRBJ1-4, with a weak D call TRBD1 (6 bases). V was cut by 6 bases and J by 8 bases, with 19 bases left in between. Germline V gene data show CDR1 as MDHEN and CDR2 as SYDVKM. This CDR3 region has 15 residues.

Many counts were recorded for this clonotype. The chain is built from TRBV12-3 or TRBV12-4 and TRBJ2-2; the D gene could be TRBD1 or TRBD2 (5 bases each). This CDR3 is 13 amino acids long. The germline V and J ends were trimmed by 3 bases and 9 bases, with 11 bases remaining between them. CDR3: CASSLTRGRELFF. In DNA, the CDR3 is TGTGCCAGCAGTTTGACCCGGGGACGGGAGCTGTTTTTT.

This clonotype has only a few counts. The V gene is TRBV28, the J gene TRBJ2-7; the D call may be TRBD1 or TRBD2 (5 bases each). The CDR3 runs to 13 residues. The germline CDR1 and CDR2 sequences are MDHEN and SYDVKM. Trimming pared 11 bases from V and 4 bases from J, leaving 18 bases between. CDR3: CAARDPHAYEQYF. The CDR3 bases are TGTGCCGCCCGGGACCCCCACGCTTACGAGCAGTACTTC.

This rearrangement joins TRBV12-5 to TRBJ2-1, with D maybe TRBD2 (6 bases). Germline CDR1 and CDR2: LGHNT and FRNRAP. CDR3 length: 15 residues. The germline V and J ends were trimmed by 2 bases and 3 bases, with 11 bases remaining between them. CDR3 bases: TGTGCTAGTGGTTTGCGGACCGGGAGCTACAATGAGCAGTTCTTC. It is translated as CASGLRTGSYNEQFF.

This clonotype appeared a few times. This sequence joins TRBV5-5 and TRBJ1-1; D not resolved. Germline CDR1 SGHKS, CDR2 YYEKEE (reference sequence). V dropped 1 base and J dropped 4 bases, with 14 bases sitting between them. The CDR3 totals 15 residues. The CDR3 DNA is TGTGCCAGCAGCTTGCCCGGGAGGATGGGCACTGAAGCTTTCTTT. Its protein is CASSLPGRMGTEAFF.

This clonotype was seen many times. V and J are TRBV21-1 and TRBJ2-7; the table calls TRBD2, which could not be checked here. TRBV21-1 is a pseudogene locus. This CDR3 contains 16 residues. CDR3 protein: CASSKVFDSGCYEQYV. DNA for the CDR3: TGTGCCAGCAGCAAAGTATTCGATAGCGGGTGCTACGAGCAGTACGTC.

This chain's CDR3 is CASRTGVLGTEAFF. The DNA of the CDR3 is TGTGCCAGCCGGACAGGGGTTTTGGGCACTGAAGCTTTCTTT. The rearrangement joins TRBV6-1 to TRBJ1-1, with 9 bases fitting TRBD1. V trimming: 8 bases; J trimming: 4 bases; junction bases outside the gene matches: 8. In germline, CDR1 is MNHNS, CDR2 SASEGT. This CDR3 contains 14 residues.

This chain uses TRBV21-1 with TRBJ2-2; the table assigns TRBD2, which was not confirmed against the DNA. TRBV21-1 is recorded as a pseudogene. CDR3 length equals 18 residues. CDR3 residues: CASSTPPAGTTRTGELFF. CDR3 nucleotide sequence: TGTGCCAGCAGCACACCCCCCGCTGGGACAACGAGGACCGGGGAGCTGTTTTTT.

This clonotype appeared a few times. V is TRBV19 and J is TRBJ1-5; D uncertain. Deletions cut 5 bases from V and 6 bases from J, with 17 bases between. This CDR3 is built from 15 residues. Germline assignment: CDR1 LNHDA and CDR2 SQIVND (reference sequence). The CDR3 sequence is CASSPGLFEGQPQHF. CDR3 DNA: TGTGCCAGTAGTCCCGGACTCTTCGAGGGTCAGCCCCAGCATTTT.

The table lists this clonotype with many counts. The rearrangement uses TRBV3-1 and TRBJ1-1; D is unclear. The CDR3 runs 13 residues. Germline CDR1 and CDR2: LGHDT and YNNKEL (reference sequence). V lost 1 base and J lost 5, with 8 bases in between. CDR3 in DNA: TGTGCCAGCAGCCAAGGAGCCGAGACTGAAGCTTTCTTT. Its translation is CASSQGAETEAFF.

This clonotype was seen a handful of times. The chain carries TRBV7-8 and TRBJ2-5; D may correspond to TRBD1 or TRBD2 (5 bases each). Germline V lookup: CDR1 SGHVS, CDR2 FQNEAQ. The CDR3 totals 14 residues. V was cut by 5 bases and J by 8 bases, with 18 bases left in between. CDR3 nucleotide sequence: TGTGCCAGCAGCCAACCCGGGACCATGCGAACCCAGTACTTC. It is translated as CASSQPGTMRTQYF.

CDR3 sequence (DNA): TGTGCCAGCAGTTTAGTCGCGGGAGTTACATACAATGAGCAGTTCTTC. Amino acids: CASSLVAGVTYNEQFF. The V call is TRBV27, the J call TRBJ2-1, with 7 bases aligning to TRBD2. CDR1 and CDR2 (germline): MNHEY, SMNVEV (reference sequence). V dropped 2 bases and J dropped 4; count of bases not matched to a gene: 8. This CDR3 has 16 amino acids.

CDR3 sequence reads: CASRQRSTDTQYF. CDR3 nucleotides: TGTGCCAGCAGACAGCGCAGCACAGATACGCAGTATTTT. This chain joins TRBV6-1 and TRBJ2-3; D is undetermined. This CDR3 region has 13 residues. Trimming removed 6 bases from V and 0 bases from J, with 7 bases in between. CDR1 is MNHNS, CDR2 SASEGT, per germline.

The chain uses TRBV7-6 and TRBJ2-1, with 10 bases aligning to TRBD2. This CDR3 spans 16 amino acids. The junction had 9 bases not matched to a gene; V was cut back by 5 bases and J by 5 bases. Germline loops: CDR1 SGHVS, CDR2 FNYEAQ. The chain's CDR3 is CASSQTASGGNNEQFF. The CDR3 nucleotides are TGTGCCAGCAGCCAAACTGCTAGCGGGGGTAACAATGAGCAGTTCTTC.

This clonotype was found many times. The V and J genes are TRBV7-9 and TRBJ2-5; 13 nucleotides match TRBD2. V shed 4 bases, J shed 3 bases, and the junction held 8 bases outside the gene matches. This CDR3 has 17 amino acids. Germline CDR1 is SEHNR and CDR2 is FQNEAQ (reference sequence). The CDR3 bases are TGTGCCAGCAGCTCGCCAGCCGGGACTAGCGGGAAAGAGACCCAGTACTTC. Translated: CASSSPAGTSGKETQYF.

This clonotype has at least ten counts. This chain joins TRBV7-9 and TRBJ2-6, with D perhaps TRBD1 (6 bases). Germline V gives CDR1 SEHNR, CDR2 FQNEAQ (reference sequence). The V end was cut by 2 bases, the J end by 2 bases, with 10 bases between. The CDR3 contains 16 residues. As DNA, the CDR3 is TGTGCCAGCAGCTTATTAGGGGGTACTGGGGCCAACGTCCTGACTTTC. Translation gives CASSLLGGTGANVLTF.

This clonotype was detected many times. V gene TRBV7-9 combines with J gene TRBJ1-1, with D unclear. The CDR3 has 12 amino acids. Deletions cut 7 bases from V and 8 bases from J, with 14 bases between. CDR1 is SEHNR and CDR2 is FQNEAQ in the germline V gene (reference sequence). CDR3 nucleotide sequence: TGTGCCAGCATCACTTGGGGATTGGAAGCTTTCTTT. The encoded protein is CASITWGLEAFF.